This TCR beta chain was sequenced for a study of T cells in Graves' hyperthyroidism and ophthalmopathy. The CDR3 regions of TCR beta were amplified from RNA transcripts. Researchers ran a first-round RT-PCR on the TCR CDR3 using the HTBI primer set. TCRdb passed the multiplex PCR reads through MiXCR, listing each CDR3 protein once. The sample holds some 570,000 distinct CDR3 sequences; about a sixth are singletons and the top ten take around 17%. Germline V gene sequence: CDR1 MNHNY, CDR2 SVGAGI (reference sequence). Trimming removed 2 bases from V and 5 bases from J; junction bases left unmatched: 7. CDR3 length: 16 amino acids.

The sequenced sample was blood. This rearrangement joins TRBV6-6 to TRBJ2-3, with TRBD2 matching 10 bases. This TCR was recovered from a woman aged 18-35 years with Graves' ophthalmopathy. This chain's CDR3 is CASSYKVAGGVDTQYF. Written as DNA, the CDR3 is TGTGCCAGCAGTTACAAGGTAGCGGGAGGAGTAGATACGCAGTATTTT.